This entry describes one T cell receptor (beta chain). The sample originates from a study of cytotoxic CD8 clonotypes in ibrutinib-treated CLL. At the level of the study: On average, each sample had roughly 250,000 productive templates and approximately 100,000 productive rearrangements.

Target depth was 1 in 200,000 to 1 in 1 million T cells, about 10x per clonotype. Profiled with immunoSEQ multiplex PCR; TCRdb holds only in-frame clones, not every one. Counted here are 80,000 to 95,000 clones, roughly 80% occurring once; the ten biggest clones make up approximately 5%. Library input was approximately 2.1 micrograms of DNA from cryopreserved PBMCs. CDR1 and CDR2 from the germline V gene are ENHRY and SYGVKD. The CDR3 is made up of 16 amino acids. After removal of 2 bases from V and 2 bases from J, the junction contained 3 bases not matched to a gene. The V and J genes are TRBV10-3 and TRBJ2-7; TRBD2 matches at 13 bases. The TCR originated in a human donor with chronic lymphocytic leukemia. The source material was PBMCs, sampled after 12 months of ibrutinib treatment. CDR3 in amino acids: CAISEPGLAGTYEQYF. The DNA of the CDR3 is TGTGCCATCAGTGAGCCGGGACTAGCGGGGACCTACGAGCAGTACTTC.